This record looks at one T cell receptor beta chain sequence and its context. Measured with immunoSEQ multiplex PCR; TCRdb has only the in-frame clones, and not every one. Of 150,000 to 180,000 clones in the sample, 70% to 85% were seen once. The data belong to a study of blood T cell repertoires in COVID-19. Study context: Samples came from the United States, Italy and Spain, spanning acute and convalescent COVID-19.

V lost 6 bases, J lost 6 bases, and 15 bases lay in between. The CDR3 is 13 amino acids. Germline CDR1 SEHNR, CDR2 FQNEAQ (reference sequence). The TCR originated in a man between 60 and 70 years old with COVID-19, enrolled during active disease. The rearrangement joins TRBV7-9 to TRBJ2-7, with D unresolved. The sequenced sample consisted of peripheral blood. In nucleotides, the CDR3 is TGTGCCAGCAGATCCGAACCCCCGAGCGAGCAGTACTTC. It yields the protein CASRSEPPSEQYF.